The 16 T cell receptor beta chains presented below share a single source sample, sequenced in a study of Graves' ophthalmopathy and Graves' hyperthyroidism. The sequenced template was RNA, covering the TCR beta CDR3 region. First-round RT-PCR used HTBI primers; second-round multiplex PCR followed. TCRdb re-derived calls from the multiplex PCR reads in MiXCR, one entry per CDR3 protein. The repertoire holds about 380,000 distinct CDR3 sequences, with 15% as singletons. The specimen sequenced was peripheral blood. The receptors derive from a woman aged 18-35 years with stable Graves' hyperthyroidism.

This clonotype was observed many times. V usage is TRBV5-1 and J usage is TRBJ1-5; the D gene is possibly TRBD1 (6 bases). The germline V and J ends were trimmed by 0 bases and 3 bases, with 10 bases remaining between them. The CDR3 loop spans 15 amino acids. Germline assignment: CDR1 SGHRS and CDR2 YFSETQ. The CDR3 loop reads CASSLEGGVNQPQHF. The CDR3 nucleotides are TGCGCCAGCAGCTTGGAGGGGGGCGTCAATCAGCCCCAGCATTTT. Full variable domain (missing parts from reference TRBV5-1 and TRBJ1-5): KAGVTQTPRYLIKTRGQQVTLSCSPISGHRSVSWYQQTPGQGLQFLFEYFSETQRNKGNFPGRFSGRQFSNSRSEMNVSTLELGDSALYLCASSLEGGVNQPQHFGDGTRLSIL.

This clonotype was recorded many times. The V gene is TRBV12-3 or TRBV12-4, the J gene TRBJ1-1, with TRBD1 matching 9 bases. There are 14 residues in the CDR3. The J segment lost 7 bases and the V segment lost 5 bases, leaving 8 bases of the junction unmatched. The CDR3 DNA reads as TGTGCCAGCAGTCGCGAACAGGGGGCGCGTGAAGCTTTCTTT. Amino acids: CASSREQGAREAFF.

In this sample, this clonotype turned up many times. The chain carries TRBV29-1 and TRBJ2-5, with D tentatively TRBD2 (5 bases). The germline V and J ends were trimmed by 6 bases and 3 bases, with 8 bases remaining between them. The CDR3 spans 11 residues. The V gene's germline CDR1 is SQVTM and CDR2 ANQGSEA. The chain's CDR3 is CSVRAEETQYF. The CDR3 coding sequence is TGCAGCGTGCGGGCAGAAGAGACCCAGTACTTC. Combining the CDR3 with reference TRBV29-1 and TRBJ2-5 gives the whole variable domain SAVISQKPSRDICQRGTSLTIQCQVDSQVTMMFWYRQQPGQSLTLIATANQGSEATYESGFVIDKFPISRPNLTFSTLTVSNMSPEDSSIYLCSVRAEETQYFGPGTRLLVL.

This clonotype was recorded many times. The J gene is TRBJ1-2, the V gene TRBV5-1, with D tentatively TRBD1 (5 bases). The CDR3 spans 14 residues. V was clipped by 0 bases and J by 10 bases, with 16 bases between them. In germline, CDR1 is SGHRS, CDR2 YFSETQ. The CDR3 DNA reads TGCGCCAGCAGCTTGGAGTTGCAGGGATGGCCCTACACCTTC. It yields the protein CASSLELQGWPYTF.

This clonotype has ten or more counts. V is TRBV27 and J is TRBJ2-2, with D perhaps matching TRBD1 (5 bases). Germline CDR1 is MNHEY and CDR2 is SMNVEV (reference sequence). The CDR3 sequence is 14 residues long. V shed 3 bases and J shed 6 bases, with 11 bases lying between them. CDR3 in DNA: TGTGCCAGCAGTTTGCAGACAGTCTCCGGGGAGCTGTTTTTT. Translation: CASSLQTVSGELFF.

This clonotype was found many times. The CDR3 nucleotides read TGTGCCAGTAGGGGGACTAGCAATGCCCAGTACTTC. Its translation is CASRGTSNAQYF. This chain uses TRBV19 with TRBJ2-5, with 9 positions matching TRBD2. Per the germline V gene, CDR1 is LNHDA and CDR2 is SQIVND (reference sequence). The CDR3 consists of 12 residues. The V segment lost 6 bases and the J segment 9 bases; nucleotides outside the gene matches: 5.

This clonotype came up many times. The V call is TRBV12-3 or TRBV12-4, the J call TRBJ2-5; D may match TRBD1 or TRBD2 (6 bases each). Trimming stripped 6 bases from V and 5 bases from J, with 16 bases between. This CDR3 comprises 14 residues. The CDR3 DNA follows: TGTGCCAGCAGGCTGGCCGGGGGCGCCGAGACCCAGTACTTC. It is translated as CASRLAGGAETQYF.

This clonotype was detected only a few times. The chain carries TRBV6-2 or TRBV6-3 and TRBJ2-2, with D possibly TRBD1 on 6 matching bases. Trimming left V 6 bases short and J 3 bases short, with 20 bases between. Germline CDR1 is MNHEY and CDR2 is SVGEGT. The CDR3 has 17 residues. For the CDR3, the DNA is TGTGCCAGCAGCCGAAGGACAGTGATTTTACACACCGGGGAGCTGTTTTTT. Translating it yields CASSRRTVILHTGELFF.

This clonotype appeared many times. The chain employs TRBV12-3 or TRBV12-4 and TRBJ1-1; D might be TRBD1 (5 bases). V lost 6 bases and J 2 bases, leaving 16 bases between the germline ends. The CDR3 is 15 residues long. CDR3 protein: CASSPGDRSNTEAFF. As DNA, the CDR3 is TGTGCCAGCAGCCCGGGGGACCGAAGTAACACTGAAGCTTTCTTT.

About this clonotype itself: A much larger clonotype is one base distant, so this may be a read error. CDR3 DNA sequence: TGCATTGCCGCTTGGCCCTCAGAAGAGACCCAGTACTTC. Residues: CIAAWPSEETQYF. The chain couples TRBV20-1 to TRBJ2-5; D gene uncertain. Germline loops: CDR1 DFQATT, CDR2 SNEGSKA (reference sequence). There are 13 residues in the CDR3.

This clonotype is labeled medium-sized. The chain employs TRBV27 and TRBJ1-5; D may be TRBD1 (6 bases). Germline CDR1 MNHEY, CDR2 SMNVEV (reference sequence). This CDR3 has 15 residues. V lost 5 bases and J lost 0, with 11 bases in between. CDR3 loop: CASSRDTHSNQPQHF. CDR3 coding DNA: TGTGCCAGCAGTAGGGACACCCATAGCAATCAGCCCCAGCATTTT.

This clonotype was seen at least ten times. The rearrangement joins TRBV6-5 to TRBJ1-1; D unresolved. V was cut by 5 bases and J by 8 bases, with 15 bases left in between. Germline V gene lookup returns CDR1 MNHEY and CDR2 SVGAGI. The CDR3 consists of 13 residues. In DNA, the CDR3 is TGTGCCAGCAGTCCCAACGAGGCAGTCGAAGCTTTCTTT. It is translated as CASSPNEAVEAFF.

This clonotype was detected many times. The CDR3 reads CASLWQGDDSNQPQHF. In DNA form, the CDR3 reads TGTGCTAGTCTGTGGCAGGGGGATGACAGCAATCAGCCCCAGCATTTT. The chain links TRBV12-5 to TRBJ1-5, with 7 bases that match TRBD1. Germline V CDR1 and CDR2: LGHNT, FRNRAP. V gave up 8 bases and J gave up 1 base; unmatched junction bases: 11. This CDR3 contains 16 residues.

Many counts were recorded for this clonotype. This chain connects TRBV7-2 to TRBJ1-2; weak D call: TRBD1 (5 bases). The CDR3 has 14 amino acids. Looked up from germline, CDR1 is SGHTA and CDR2 is FQGNSA. V lost 5 bases to trimming and J lost 6 bases, with 16 bases between them. This CDR3 is CASSARGDGDGYTF. The CDR3 DNA sequence: TGTGCCAGCAGCGCTAGGGGAGATGGCGATGGCTACACCTTC.

This clonotype came up many times. V is TRBV2 and J is TRBJ1-1; D is uncertain. The CDR3 contains 11 residues. Germline loops: CDR1 SNHLY, CDR2 FYNNEI. V shed 4 bases and J shed 8 bases, with 8 bases lying between them. The CDR3 is CASSGSVEAFF. CDR3 nucleotide sequence: TGTGCCAGCAGTGGGAGTGTAGAAGCTTTCTTT.

At least ten counts were recorded for this clonotype. The chain uses TRBV6-5 and TRBJ1-2; weak D call: TRBD1 (6 bases). The CDR3 is 14 residues long. Trimming stripped 6 bases from V and 2 bases from J, with 13 bases between. Germline V gives CDR1 MNHEY, CDR2 SVGAGI. The CDR3 region has the DNA TGTGCCAGCAGATTGGACAGCCGAAACTATGGCTACACCTTC. Translation: CASRLDSRNYGYTF.